A single sample is the source of the 4 T cell receptor beta chains below, sequenced in a study of early T cells in non-severe SARS-CoV-2 infection. TCRdb independently ran MiXCR on the 5' RACE reads; one entry per CDR3 protein. The sample has roughly 29,000 distinct CDR3 sequences; around 5.8% are singletons. The sample consisted of whole blood, taken at baseline. The source is an adult who was a healthcare worker with PCR-confirmed SARS-CoV-2 infection or an uninfected control (not recorded which).

The table lists this clonotype with many counts. CDR3 in DNA: TGTGCCAGCAGTCAGGGATCCACCGGGGAGCTGTTTTTT. Amino acid sequence: CASSQGSTGELFF. The genes are TRBV6-2 or TRBV6-3 and TRBJ2-2; D possibly corresponds to TRBD1 (5 bases). Germline CDR1 MNHEY, CDR2 SVGEGT. Trimming took off 5 bases at V and 4 bases at J, with 8 bases between the two ends. This CDR3 spans 13 amino acids.

This clonotype was picked up many times. The chain recombines TRBV6-2 or TRBV6-3 with TRBJ2-3, with no clear D. The V and J ends lost 5 bases and 2 bases respectively, with 14 bases between them. Germline CDR1 is MNHEY and CDR2 is SVGEGT. The CDR3 spans 15 residues. Here the CDR3 reads CASSRSWYDTDTQYF. CDR3 sequence (DNA): TGTGCCAGCAGTCGCAGCTGGTACGACACAGATACGCAGTATTTT.

The chain couples TRBV19 to TRBJ1-4, with no clear D. V lost 2 bases and J lost 7, with 14 bases in between. Germline assignment: CDR1 LNHDA and CDR2 SQIVND (reference sequence). This CDR3 region has 15 residues. The CDR3 is CASSIMGLLPEKLFF. The CDR3 DNA follows: TGTGCCAGTAGTATAATGGGTCTTCTTCCTGAAAAACTGTTTTTT.

Worth noting for this clonotype: A much larger clonotype is one base distant, so this may be a read error. The chain joins TRBV5-6 to TRBJ2-7, with TRBD2 matching over 9 bases. Germline V gene sequence: CDR1 SGHDT, CDR2 YYEEEE. The CDR3 extends over 16 amino acids. The CDR3 is CVSSLVGTSFYYEQYF. In DNA, the CDR3 is TGTGTCAGCAGCTTAGTCGGGACTAGCTTCTACTACGAGCAGTACTTC.